Listed below are T cell receptor beta chains from one sample, sequenced in a study of T-cell reconstitution after alpha-beta-depleted transplantation in children. Each CDR3 protein gets one entry after TCRdb re-called the PCR reads with MiXCR. Among about 460,000 distinct CDR3 sequences listed, roughly an eighth were seen once. The source material was PBMCs from the stem cell graft donor, sampled from the stem cell graft. The receptors come from a human donor who donated a stem cell graft to a child with combined immunodeficiency. Each CDR3 is given without its conserved first and last residue. Clone size appears in some rows only: once, few, many, or a class for an expanded clone.

v_gene: TRBV12-3/TRBV12-4
j_gene: TRBJ2-3
len: 11
abundance: .
CDR3aa: ASSPAGRNTQY

v_gene: TRBV6-2/TRBV6-3
j_gene: TRBJ2-1
len: 16
abundance: .
CDR3aa: ASSYLRTGGLTYNEQF

v_gene: TRBV5-1
j_gene: TRBJ2-5
len: 12
abundance: .
CDR3aa: ASSYVLEQETQY

v_gene: TRBV7-2
j_gene: TRBJ2-3
len: 13
abundance: many
CDR3aa: ASSPRQGNGRGQY

v_gene: TRBV12-3/TRBV12-4
j_gene: TRBJ1-1
len: 10
abundance: few
CDR3aa: ASSLGGLEAF

v_gene: TRBV7-8
j_gene: TRBJ1-2
len: 14
abundance: few
CDR3aa: ASSPRALEPIYGYT

v_gene: TRBV5-5
j_gene: TRBJ1-5
len: 12
abundance: few
CDR3aa: ASSLAGVGQPQH

v_gene: TRBV12-3/TRBV12-4
j_gene: TRBJ2-5
len: 13
abundance: .
CDR3aa: ASSLSGYQRETQY

v_gene: TRBV4-2
j_gene: TRBJ1-6
len: 15
abundance: .
CDR3aa: ASSPQGYGDYNSPLH

v_gene: TRBV12-3/TRBV12-4
j_gene: TRBJ2-7
len: 11
abundance: few
CDR3aa: ASRRGQRYEQY

v_gene: TRBV12-3/TRBV12-4
j_gene: TRBJ2-3
len: 15
abundance: many
CDR3aa: ASSLPGGPPSGDTQY

v_gene: TRBV20-1
j_gene: TRBJ2-7
len: 12
abundance: many
CDR3aa: SARGLSQPYEQY

v_gene: TRBV5-6
j_gene: TRBJ2-1
len: 15
abundance: .
CDR3aa: ASESEREGESYNEQF

v_gene: TRBV4-3
j_gene: TRBJ2-7
len: 13
abundance: many
CDR3aa: ASSQDRGFSYEQY

v_gene: TRBV7-9
j_gene: TRBJ2-5
len: 10
abundance: few
CDR3aa: ASSLILGTQY

v_gene: TRBV5-6
j_gene: TRBJ1-1
len: 12
abundance: many
CDR3aa: ASSWTVWNTEAF

v_gene: TRBV4-2
j_gene: TRBJ2-6
len: 16
abundance: .
CDR3aa: ASSQENSEGSGANVLT

v_gene: TRBV18
j_gene: TRBJ2-7
len: 15
abundance: .
CDR3aa: ASSPASGLFVTIEQY

v_gene: TRBV12-3/TRBV12-4
j_gene: TRBJ2-1
len: 11
abundance: many
CDR3aa: ASSLGGHNEQF

v_gene: TRBV27
j_gene: TRBJ2-5
len: 11
abundance: few
CDR3aa: ASSPLPPETQY

v_gene: TRBV5-1
j_gene: TRBJ1-1
len: 11
abundance: many
CDR3aa: ASRVGLGTEAF

v_gene: TRBV19
j_gene: TRBJ1-5
len: 18
abundance: .
CDR3aa: ASSIRRGQGRLSSNQPQH